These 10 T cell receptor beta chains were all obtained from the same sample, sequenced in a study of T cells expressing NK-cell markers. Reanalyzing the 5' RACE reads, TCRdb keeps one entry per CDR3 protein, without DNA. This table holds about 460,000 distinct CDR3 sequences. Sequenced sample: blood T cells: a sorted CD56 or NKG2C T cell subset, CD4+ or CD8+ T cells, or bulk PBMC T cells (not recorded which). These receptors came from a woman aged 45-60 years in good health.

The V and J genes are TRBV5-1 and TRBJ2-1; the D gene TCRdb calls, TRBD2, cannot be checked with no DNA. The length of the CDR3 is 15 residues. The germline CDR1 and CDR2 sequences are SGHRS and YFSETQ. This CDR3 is CASSLASGSLGEQFF.

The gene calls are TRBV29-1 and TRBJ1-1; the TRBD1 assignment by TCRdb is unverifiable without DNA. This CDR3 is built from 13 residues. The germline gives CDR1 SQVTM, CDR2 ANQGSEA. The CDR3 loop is CSVSNRGGTEAFF.

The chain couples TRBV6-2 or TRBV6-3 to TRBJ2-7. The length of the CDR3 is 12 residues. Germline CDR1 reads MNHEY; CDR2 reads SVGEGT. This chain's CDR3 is CASGPRTESQYF.

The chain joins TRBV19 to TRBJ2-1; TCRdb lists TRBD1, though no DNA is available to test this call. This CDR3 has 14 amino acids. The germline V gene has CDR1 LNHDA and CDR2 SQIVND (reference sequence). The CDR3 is CASSIEGAQREQFF.

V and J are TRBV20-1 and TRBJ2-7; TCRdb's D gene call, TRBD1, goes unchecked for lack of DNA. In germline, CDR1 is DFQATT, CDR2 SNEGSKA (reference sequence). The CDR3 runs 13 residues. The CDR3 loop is CSASYRGGGEQYF.

The CDR3 spells CASWDINTGELFF. V gene TRBV28 combines with J gene TRBJ2-2; TCRdb returns TRBD1, unconfirmable since there is no DNA. The CDR3 runs to 13 residues. Germline CDR1 is MDHEN and CDR2 is SYDVKM. The whole variable domain, remainder taken from reference TRBV28 and TRBJ2-2, is DVKVTQSSRYLVKRTGEKVFLECVQDMDHENMFWYRQDPGLGLRLIYFSYDVKMKEKGDIPEGYSVSREKKERFSLILESASTNQTSMYLCASWDINTGELFFGEGSRLTVL.

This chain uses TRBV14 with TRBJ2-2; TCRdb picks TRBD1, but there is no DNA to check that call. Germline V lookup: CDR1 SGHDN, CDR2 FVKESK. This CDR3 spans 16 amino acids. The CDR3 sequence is CASSFTGGSNTGELFF.

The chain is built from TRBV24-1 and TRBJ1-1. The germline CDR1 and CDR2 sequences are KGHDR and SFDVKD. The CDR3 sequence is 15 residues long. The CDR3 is CATSDSTFMNTEAFF.

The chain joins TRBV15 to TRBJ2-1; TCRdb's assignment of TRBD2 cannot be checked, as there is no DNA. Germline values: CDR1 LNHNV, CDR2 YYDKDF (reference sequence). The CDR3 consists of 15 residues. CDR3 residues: CATSRDSGGYNEQFF.

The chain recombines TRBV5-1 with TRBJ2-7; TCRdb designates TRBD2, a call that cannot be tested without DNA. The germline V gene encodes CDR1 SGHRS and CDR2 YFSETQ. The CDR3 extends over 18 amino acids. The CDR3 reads CASSSGLAGGPSSYEQYF.